This entry is about one TCR beta chain. There are many counts of this clonotype. It lacks a known antigen. No clone much larger than this one lies a single base away; base qualities are absent. The library relied on multiplex PCR. The sample was run on an Illumina HiSeq 4000. CDR3 regions were amplified by Arm-PCR with iRepertoire HTBI primers to construct TCR beta libraries. PCR products were gel purified before sequencing. As for how the authors treated the data: Gene usage analysis of CDR3 amino acid clonotypes relied on the roughly 60 TRBV and over 13 TRBJ segments identified across samples. COPE and FqMerger were used to merge filtered high-quality paired reads into contigs. Contigs were aligned with BLAST to IMGT TRBV, TRBD and TRBJ reference genes, and CDR3 was defined per IMGT. Clonotypes above 0.1% frequency were classified as highly expanded clones. Shannon entropy served as the measure of repertoire diversity, while the Gini coefficient captured V-J evenness. Clonotypes shared by more than one individual were considered public. The public reads were run again by TCRdb, first through fastp at Q25 and then through MiXCR, and only productive beta chains were kept. Each entry merges the rows of one CDR3 protein and shows their most common DNA and genes. The V and J calls here are based on TCRdb, not the publication. Within this sample are 250,000 or so distinct CDR3 sequences, with 20% to 25% of them counted one time only. The ten largest clones take up approximately 15% of the sample.

The sample originates from a study of regulatory T cells in long-lasting Graves disease (dated by TCRdb to about 2021). Regarding the research as a whole: Patients with newly diagnosed Graves' disease had been on antithyroid drugs for under 3 months. Patients with persistent Graves' disease were compared with patients with newly diagnosed Graves' disease using TCR sequencing and RNA sequencing of peripheral blood. The study was registered as a clinical trial and conducted in China. A total of around 33 samples were covered by TCR sequencing, comprising some 13 persistent and around 20 newly diagnosed Graves' disease patients.

The paper's findings and limits, for the study overall: Sequencing and analysis were restricted to the TCR beta chain. The authors noted that the small sample size was a limitation that may lower accuracy. Preferential use of TRBV28, TRBJ1-2 and TRBJ2-5 was observed in persistent disease, whereas TRBV20-1 and TRBJ2-1 were favored in newly diagnosed disease. Only peripheral blood was studied, because thyroid tissue, the primary lesion, was inaccessible. Lower TCR Shannon entropy and fewer highly expanded clones were observed in persistent Graves' disease patients than in newly diagnosed patients, which suggested clonal expansion. Persistent patients shared more public clonotypes among themselves (roughly 2,700) than newly diagnosed patients did (about 970).

The sample's time point label, decoded: newly diagnosed GD, antithyroid drugs for less than 3 months. For both TCR sequencing and RNA sequencing, RNA was extracted from PBMCs using TRIzol. The diagnosis of Graves' disease followed American Thyroid Association guidelines. Recruitment of patients was carried out at an endocrinology department in Xi'an, China. Each patient gave 9 to 10 milliliters of peripheral blood, collected in an EDTA anticoagulant tube. Ficoll Paque Plus density gradient separation was used to isolate PBMCs, and no further T cell sorting was done. RNA quality was checked with an Agilent 2100 Bioanalyzer and agarose gel, and concentration with a NanoDrop 2000. Trimming at the junction amounts to 4 bases on V and 10 bases on J, and the germline ends lie 11 bases apart. Sequences SNHLY (CDR1) and FYNNEI (CDR2) are obtained from the germline V gene. CDR3 length: 12 amino acids, cysteine to phenylalanine. Kept here is only the CDR3 DNA, which spans 36 bases and is read in frame from base 1.

The chain is encoded by TRBV2 joined to TRBJ2-1, with TRBD2 tentatively as D gene (5 bases match). This specimen consisted of peripheral blood mononuclear cells (PBMCs), obtained at new diagnosis, from a patient treated with antithyroid drugs. The receptor's source is a female donor with Graves disease. CDR3 protein: CASSATRMEQFF. The DNA sequence is as follows: TGTGCCAGCAGTGCAACTAGGATGGAGCAGTTCTTC.